What follows are 15 T cell receptor beta chains derived from one specimen sequenced in a study of glioma-infiltrating T cells. The iRepertoire nested amplicon-rescue multiplex PCR amplified TCR alpha and beta CDR3s from RNA. Each CDR3 protein gets one entry after TCRdb re-called the multiplex PCR reads with MiXCR. The table lists a few hundred thousand distinct CDR3 sequences, 41% of them singletons. Sequencing was carried out using glioma tissue, nonneoplastic brain tissue, or PBMCs (not recorded which). Every receptor here comes from a human donor with low-grade glioma or glioblastoma, undergoing nonglioma brain surgery, or in good health (not recorded which).

Sample share makes this clonotype medium-sized. This chain uses TRBV6-2 or TRBV6-3 with TRBJ2-5; no clear D. Germline CDR1 and CDR2: MNHEY and SVGEGT. This CDR3 has 11 residues. Deletions cut 0 bases from V and 5 bases from J, with 1 base between. CDR3 residues: CASSYSETQYF. The CDR3 coding sequence is TGTGCCAGCAGTTACTCCGAGACCCAGTACTTC.

The rearrangement joins TRBV6-1 to TRBJ2-3; tentative D call: TRBD1 (5 bases). V was trimmed by 5 bases and J by 3 bases, leaving 15 bases between them. Germline-derived CDR1 and CDR2 are MNHNS and SASEGT. The CDR3 runs 15 residues. The CDR3 DNA is TGTGCCAGCAGTCTCCGACAGCCGAAAACAGATACGCAGTATTTT. It specifies CASSLRQPKTDTQYF.

Many counts were recorded for this clonotype. The V call is TRBV6-1, the J call TRBJ2-2; possibly TRBD1 or TRBD2 for D (6 bases each). The ends were cut back, 6 bases at V and 4 bases at J, with 18 bases in the middle. Germline values: CDR1 MNHNS, CDR2 SASEGT. The CDR3 has 16 residues. The CDR3 spells CASRFGGAEGTGELFF. CDR3 in DNA: TGTGCCAGCAGATTCGGGGGCGCGGAGGGCACCGGGGAGCTGTTTTTT.

Only a few counts were recorded for this clonotype. This chain links TRBV20-1 with TRBJ2-7; 8 bases agree with TRBD1. V gave up 3 bases and J gave up 3 bases; unmatched junction bases: 1. The germline V gene has CDR1 DFQATT and CDR2 SNEGSKA (reference sequence). The CDR3 totals 12 residues. The CDR3 region is CSARTGDYEQYF. The CDR3 DNA sequence: TGCAGTGCTAGGACAGGGGACTACGAGCAGTACTTC.

This clonotype was recorded many times. The gene calls are TRBV10-2 and TRBJ1-1; D remains ambiguous. Trimming cost V 3 bases and J 0 bases, with 8 bases left between them. CDR3 size: 14 residues. Germline lookup yields CDR1 WSHSY and CDR2 SAAADI. DNA for the CDR3: TGCGCCAGCAGTGAAACAGTCATGAACACTGAAGCTTTCTTT. Translated, it gives CASSETVMNTEAFF.

Regarding this clonotype: The junction does not match germline at one end; this may be a read error. This chain connects TRBV6-2 or TRBV6-3 to TRBJ1-1; the match to TRBD1 covers 8 bases. Germline V gene sequence: CDR1 MNHEY, CDR2 SVGEGT. This CDR3 has 13 residues. CDR3 sequence (DNA): TGTGCCATCAGTTCCCCGTCGACAGGGGTGGCTTTCTTT. It encodes CAISSPSTGVAFF.

In the case of this clonotype: Being one base from a much bigger clone, this may be a read error. This chain links TRBV6-1 with TRBJ2-7; D may be TRBD1 (6 bases). The CDR3 contains 14 residues. CDR1 and CDR2 (germline): MNHNS, SASEGT. The chain's CDR3 is CASSSQGKSYEQHF. The DNA of the CDR3 is TGTGCCAGCAGTTCGCAGGGGAAATCCTACGAGCAGCACTTC.

CDR3 coding DNA: TGTGCCAGCAGTTACGGGTCTAGCGGGAGGACGGAAGAGCAGTACTTC. Protein: CASSYGSSGRTEEQYF. The chain has TRBV6-6 and TRBJ2-7, with 11 bases lining up with TRBD2. CDR1 and CDR2 from the germline V gene are MNHNY and SVGAGI (reference sequence). The CDR3 length is 16 residues. Trimming cost V 2 bases and J 7 bases; bases outside gene matches: 10.

This clonotype has a single count. The genes are TRBV29-1 and TRBJ2-7; D ambiguous. CDR1 SQVTM and CDR2 ANQGSEA come from the germline V gene. The CDR3 runs 12 residues. Trimming left V 4 bases short and J 4 bases short, with 11 bases between. The CDR3 here is CSVVLGGYEQYF. CDR3 bases: TGCAGCGTTGTACTTGGTGGGTACGAGCAGTACTTC.

V and J are TRBV18 and TRBJ2-1; D may be TRBD2 (5 bases). In germline, CDR1 is KGHSH, CDR2 LQKENI. The CDR3 totals 17 residues. The germline V and J ends were trimmed by 0 bases and 0 bases, with 12 bases remaining between them. Written as DNA, the CDR3 is TGTGCCAGCTCACCACCTGGGAGAGACATCTCCTACAATGAGCAGTTCTTC. Its translation is CASSPPGRDISYNEQFF.

This clonotype was seen ten or more times. The chain has TRBV7-2 and TRBJ1-5; D perhaps matches TRBD1 (6 bases). Trimming shortened V by 5 bases and J by 3 bases, and 14 bases separated the two germline ends. Germline CDR1 reads SGHTA; CDR2 reads FQGNSA. The CDR3 is 15 amino acids. DNA for the CDR3: TGTGCCAGCAGCGTACAGGGCTTTAACAATCAGCCCCAGCATTTT. Translating gives CASSVQGFNNQPQHF.

This clonotype was seen more than once but under ten times. The J gene is TRBJ2-7, the V gene TRBV28; 11 positions agree with TRBD2. The CDR3 is made up of 14 amino acids. Germline CDR1 and CDR2: MDHEN and SYDVKM. The V and J ends lost 6 bases and 4 bases, in that order; junction bases with no gene match: 5. CDR3 region: CASRTGTSGYEQYF. The CDR3 coding sequence is TGTGCCAGCAGGACCGGGACTAGCGGATACGAGCAGTACTTC.

This clonotype was seen a few times. The chain is built from TRBV20-1 and TRBJ2-2; TRBD1 agrees at 8 bases. V lost 7 bases, J lost 0 bases, and 7 bases stayed unmatched. CDR3 length: 15 amino acids. Germline CDR1 reads DFQATT; CDR2 reads SNEGSKA (reference sequence). CDR3 residues: CSVRRTGTNTGELFF. The CDR3 DNA is TGCAGTGTCCGGCGGACAGGGACGAACACCGGGGAGCTGTTTTTT.

This clonotype was seen many times. J is TRBJ2-3 and V is TRBV28; 9 bases fit TRBD1. The junction had 11 bases not matched to a gene; V was cut back by 5 bases and J by 5 bases. This CDR3 is 16 amino acids long. Germline loops: CDR1 MDHEN, CDR2 SYDVKM. The CDR3 DNA reads TGTGCCAGCAGTGCGTTACACAGGGGGCAGGGAGATACGCAGTATTTT. This translates into CASSALHRGQGDTQYF.

As for this clonotype: With a much larger clone just one base away, this may be a read error. This chain links TRBV28 with TRBJ2-3, with 9 bases identical to TRBD1. CDR3 length: 15 amino acids. The germline V gene has CDR1 MDHEN and CDR2 SYDVKM. The CDR3 reads CASSDGTGRTDKQYF. CDR3 sequence (DNA): TGTGCCAGCAGTGATGGGACAGGGCGCACAGATAAGCAGTATTTT.